Listed here are 15 T cell receptor beta chains from one sample, sequenced in a study of T cells in Graves' hyperthyroidism and ophthalmopathy. Amplification targeted TCR beta CDR3 regions from RNA transcripts. During a first-round RT-PCR of the TCR CDR3, the HTBI primer set was used. TCRdb re-called the multiplex PCR reads through MiXCR, storing one row per CDR3 protein. The data hold roughly 250,000 distinct CDR3 sequences, with more than 12% observed a single time. The sample consisted of blood. The receptors originated from a woman between 40 and 55 years old with Graves' hyperthyroidism that later progressed to Graves' ophthalmopathy.

The table lists this clonotype with many counts. The chain is built from TRBV6-1 and TRBJ2-2, with D unclear. Trimming stripped 6 bases from V and 4 bases from J, with 21 bases between. From germline, CDR1 is MNHNS and CDR2 SASEGT. The CDR3 is made up of 17 amino acids. In nucleotides, the CDR3 is TGTGCCAGCAGCAGGACCACTAATTCCCCCCTCACCGGGGAGCTGTTTTTT. Translating gives CASSRTTNSPLTGELFF.

Comments on this clonotype: A single base separates this from a much larger clone, so it may be a read error. This chain uses TRBV7-9 with TRBJ2-3; D may be TRBD2 (5 bases). This CDR3 comprises 13 residues. Trimming took 11 bases from V and 8 from J, leaving 20 bases between them. The germline V gene has CDR1 SEHNR and CDR2 FQNEAQ (reference sequence). CDR3 region: CAGFSPGIGTQYF. The CDR3 DNA reads TGTGCCGGCTTCTCCCCGGGAATAGGTACGCAGTATTTT.

This clonotype occurred many times. The V call is TRBV15, the J call TRBJ2-5, with 9 bases lining up with TRBD2. Losses at the gene ends were 0 bases for V and 4 bases for J; bases not matched to a gene: 6. Per germline, CDR1 LNHNV and CDR2 YYDKDF (reference sequence). The CDR3 spans 16 residues. Here the CDR3 reads CATSRDRAAGGETQYF. In DNA form, the CDR3 reads TGTGCCACCAGCAGAGATCGGGCAGCGGGAGGAGAGACCCAGTACTTC. Based on the CDR3 plus reference TRBV15 and TRBJ2-5, the full variable domain is DAMVIQNPRYQVTQFGKPVTLSCSQTLNHNVMYWYQQKSSQAPKLLFHYYDKDFNNEADTPDNFQSRRPNTSFCFLDIRSPGLGDTAMYLCATSRDRAAGGETQYFGPGTRLLVL.

This clonotype has ten or more counts. V is TRBV27 and J is TRBJ1-1, with D hard to call. The CDR3 consists of 13 residues. CDR1 is MNHEY and CDR2 is SMNVEV in the germline V gene (reference sequence). Between the trimmed V and J ends, which lost 6 bases and 0 bases, there was a span of 8 bases. The CDR3 DNA is TGTGCCAGCAGGACTCTTTTGAACACTGAAGCTTTCTTT. Protein: CASRTLLNTEAFF.

This clonotype was detected many times. The chain carries TRBV27 and TRBJ1-5, with 9 bases aligning to TRBD1. The CDR3 length is 14 residues. Trimming took 10 bases from V and 7 from J; bases not matched to a gene: 11. Germline V gene sequence: CDR1 MNHEY, CDR2 SMNVEV (reference sequence). The CDR3, as DNA: TGTGCCACCAGACGACAGGGGGTTAACCAGCCCCAGCATTTT. This gives the protein CATRRQGVNQPQHF.

Turning to this clonotype: Being one base from a much bigger clone, this may be a read error. The J gene is TRBJ2-7, the V gene TRBV5-1; 10 positions match TRBD2. The CDR3 contains 15 residues. With 0 bases clipped from V and 11 bases from J, the junction kept 11 bases outside the gene matches. Germline values: CDR1 SGHRS, CDR2 YFSETQ. Here the CDR3 reads CASSLELAGVFEEYF. In DNA form, the CDR3 reads TGCGCCAGCAGCTTGGAGCTAGCGGGAGTATTTGAGGAGTACTTC. Variable domain in full (rest from reference TRBV5-1 and TRBJ2-7): KAGVTQTPRYLIKTRGQQVTLSCSPISGHRSVSWYQQTPGQGLQFLFEYFSETQRNKGNFPGRFSGRQFSNSRSEMNVSTLELGDSALYLCASSLELAGVFEEYFGPGTRLTVT.

This clonotype was seen ten or more times. The gene calls are TRBV28 and TRBJ2-5, with D possibly TRBD2 on 6 matching bases. Germline V lookup: CDR1 MDHEN, CDR2 SYDVKM. This CDR3 is 14 amino acids long. Trimming cost V 1 base and J 3 bases, with 9 bases left between them. As DNA, the CDR3 is TGTGCCAGCAGTTTATATAGGGAGGAAGAGACCCAGTACTTC. Its protein is CASSLYREEETQYF.

This clonotype was detected ten times or more. This chain connects TRBV10-3 to TRBJ1-1; possibly TRBD1 for D (5 bases). From germline, CDR1 is ENHRY and CDR2 SYGVKD. This CDR3 is 13 amino acids long. The ends were cut back, 6 bases at V and 1 base at J, with 9 bases in the middle. CDR3 protein: CAISRAENTEAFF. CDR3 bases: TGTGCCATCAGCAGGGCCGAGAACACTGAAGCTTTCTTT.

In its sample, this clonotype was seen a few times. The CDR3 spells CASSYGGRDEQYF. The DNA for the CDR3 is TGTGCCAGCAGTTATGGGGGCAGGGATGAGCAGTACTTC. The V call is TRBV6-5, the J call TRBJ2-7; possibly TRBD1 for D (6 bases). The CDR3 covers 13 residues. Per germline, CDR1 MNHEY and CDR2 SVGAGI. Trimming left V 3 bases short and J 7 bases short, with 13 bases between.

This clonotype was seen at least ten times. This rearrangement joins TRBV7-9 to TRBJ2-1, with D hard to call. There are 16 residues in the CDR3. Trimming took off 0 bases at V and 0 bases at J, with 9 bases between the two ends. Germline CDR1 SEHNR, CDR2 FQNEAQ (reference sequence). The CDR3 DNA reads as TGTGCCAGCAGCTTAGCGGGGTCGAGCTCCTACAATGAGCAGTTCTTC. It codes for CASSLAGSSSYNEQFF.

In this sample, this clonotype turned up a few times. V usage is TRBV4-2 and J usage is TRBJ1-4; a possible D gene is TRBD1 (5 bases). Germline V gene data show CDR1 as LGHNA and CDR2 as YNFKEQ. Trimming pared 6 bases from V and 4 bases from J, leaving 15 bases between. This CDR3 region has 15 residues. The CDR3 DNA reads as TGTGCCAGCAGACGCAGGGAGCAGAATAATGAAAAACTGTTTTTT. It specifies CASRRREQNNEKLFF.

This clonotype has only a few counts. The rearrangement joins TRBV6-5 to TRBJ2-5, with D possibly TRBD2 on 7 matching bases. V dropped 0 bases and J dropped 6 bases, with 17 bases sitting between them. Germline V gene data show CDR1 as MNHEY and CDR2 as SVGAGI. The CDR3 contains 16 residues. The CDR3 is CASSYSGGGGSKTQYF. CDR3 nucleotide sequence: TGTGCCAGCAGTTACTCGGGCGGGGGCGGGAGTAAGACCCAGTACTTC.

The J gene is TRBJ2-2, the V gene TRBV3-1; 9 bases line up with TRBD2. Germline V CDR1 and CDR2: LGHDT, YNNKEL (reference sequence). V shed 0 bases and J 5 bases; nucleotides not matched to a gene: 13. The CDR3 is 19 amino acids. CDR3 in amino acids: CASSQDWGSGRGRTGELFF. The CDR3 nucleotides are TGTGCCAGCAGCCAAGACTGGGGTAGCGGGAGAGGGAGGACCGGGGAGCTGTTTTTT.

This clonotype has at least ten counts. This chain links TRBV9 with TRBJ2-7; the D is unclear. CDR1 and CDR2 (germline): SGDLS, YYNGEE. V lost 3 bases to trimming and J lost 5 bases, with 9 bases between them. The CDR3 is 12 residues long. The CDR3 loop reads CASSARGDEQYF. CDR3 nucleotides: TGTGCCAGCAGCGCCCGTGGGGACGAGCAGTACTTC.

This clonotype was seen repeatedly, ten times or more. CDR3 DNA sequence: TGTGCCACCAGCAGAGCATCAGTTATTCACAATGAGCAGTTCTTC. It is translated as CATSRASVIHNEQFF. The V gene is TRBV15, the J gene TRBJ2-1; D not resolved. CDR3 size: 15 residues. With 1 base removed from V and 5 bases from J, the gap between germline ends came to 12 bases. The germline CDR1 and CDR2 sequences are LNHNV and YYDKDF (reference sequence).